These 16 T cell receptor beta chains were sequenced from one sample in a study of T cells expressing NK-cell markers. TCRdb reprocessed the 5' RACE reads, keeping one entry per CDR3 protein, no DNA. The sample data list about 160,000 distinct CDR3 sequences. The sequenced material came from blood T cells: a sorted CD56 or NKG2C T cell subset, CD4+ or CD8+ T cells, or bulk PBMC T cells (not recorded which). These receptors came from a woman aged 18 to 75 in good health.

The rearrangement links TRBV5-5 to TRBJ1-1; the TRBD1 assignment by TCRdb is unverifiable without DNA. The CDR3 length is 15 residues. Germline CDR1 is SGHKS and CDR2 is YYEKEE (reference sequence). The chain's CDR3 is CASSLEAGGSGEAFF.

The chain joins TRBV3-1 to TRBJ2-1; lacking DNA, the TRBD2 call made by TCRdb goes unchecked. This CDR3 is built from 16 residues. Germline V gene lookup returns CDR1 LGHDT and CDR2 YNNKEL (reference sequence). This chain's CDR3 is CASSQEATSGNNEQFF.

This chain links TRBV12-3 or TRBV12-4 with TRBJ1-2; no DNA is available, so the TRBD1 call from TCRdb remains unchecked. The length of the CDR3 is 13 residues. The chain's CDR3 is CASSGTAFYGYTF.

V gene TRBV7-3 combines with J gene TRBJ2-1; TCRdb outputs TRBD1, but without DNA this stays unchecked. The CDR3 length is 16 residues. The germline V gene has CDR1 SGHTA and CDR2 FQGTGA. The CDR3 sequence: CASSPRSSGTHNEQFF.

The V gene is TRBV23-1, the J gene TRBJ2-1. TRBV23-1 is an open reading frame whose function is uncertain. This CDR3 region has 17 residues. The CDR3 protein is CASSHPLIKRSYNEQFF.

V is TRBV4-1 and J is TRBJ1-5; the D call from TCRdb, TRBD1, cannot be confirmed without DNA. The CDR3 runs 15 residues. The germline V gene has CDR1 MGHRA and CDR2 YSYEKL. The CDR3 region is CASSQDGQGEQPQHF.

The chain recombines TRBV20-1 with TRBJ2-3; with no DNA, the TCRdb D assignment of TRBD1 cannot be verified. Per the germline V gene, CDR1 is DFQATT and CDR2 is SNEGSKA (reference sequence). The CDR3 spans 15 residues. CDR3 residues: CSAQLRGPGTDTQYF.

This rearrangement joins TRBV6-5 to TRBJ2-2; absent DNA, TCRdb's TRBD1 call cannot be checked. Germline lookup yields CDR1 MNHEY and CDR2 SVGAGI. The CDR3 is made up of 15 amino acids. The CDR3 is CASSYLQGDTGELFF.

V usage is TRBV29-1 and J usage is TRBJ2-7; TCRdb's D call of TRBD2 is untestable without DNA. Germline V gene sequence: CDR1 SQVTM, CDR2 ANQGSEA. CDR3 length equals 12 residues. CDR3 in amino acids: CSVGTDSYEQYF.

This chain connects TRBV7-9 to TRBJ2-5; the TCRdb D gene call, TRBD1, has no DNA to confirm it. The CDR3 is 13 residues long. CDR1 is SEHNR, CDR2 FQNEAQ, per germline (reference sequence). CDR3 loop: CASSVDSRETQYF.

V is TRBV12-3 or TRBV12-4 and J is TRBJ1-2; there is no DNA to check the TCRdb D call of TRBD1. This CDR3 region has 13 residues. CDR3 in amino acids: CASSRDRHYGYTF.

The rearrangement joins TRBV20-1 to TRBJ1-5. This CDR3 spans 14 amino acids. Germline loops: CDR1 DFQATT, CDR2 SNEGSKA (reference sequence). The chain's CDR3 is CSARKGPRNQPQHF.

The chain uses TRBV2 and TRBJ1-6. Germline-derived CDR1 and CDR2 are SNHLY and FYNNEI. This CDR3 region has 13 residues. The CDR3 spells CASSQDRNSPLHF.

The chain links TRBV5-5 to TRBJ2-5; TCRdb reports TRBD2, a call that lacks DNA to check it against. Germline lookup yields CDR1 SGHKS and CDR2 YYEKEE (reference sequence). The CDR3 runs 18 residues. The CDR3 is CASSLVGIAGSVEETQYF.

This chain connects TRBV12-3 or TRBV12-4 to TRBJ2-5; there is no DNA to check the TCRdb D call of TRBD2. The CDR3 is 16 amino acids. The CDR3 is CASSPGLAGGRETQYF.

This chain connects TRBV2 to TRBJ2-7; TCRdb outputs TRBD2, but without DNA this stays unchecked. This CDR3 is built from 16 residues. Per germline, CDR1 SNHLY and CDR2 FYNNEI. CDR3 loop: CASSPLAGDWSYEQYF.